This entry is about one TCR beta chain. Its antigen remains unknown. The sample is drawn from a study of cytomegalovirus exposure and HLA in healthy donors. PCR used 60 Vbeta primers and 13 Jbeta primers. Profiled with immunoSEQ multiplex PCR; TCRdb holds only in-frame clones, not every one. The sample has approximately 220,000 clones; approximately 82% are singletons. While unrecorded immune exposures were likely, the donors were nominally healthy when sampled. Study findings and constraints: Some V segments could not be told apart, so they were left out, TRBV6-2 and TRBV6-3 among them.

The CDR3 length is 15 residues. Germline loops: CDR1 SGHNT, CDR2 YYREEE (reference sequence). The junction had 12 bases not matched to a gene; V was cut back by 1 base and J by 12 bases. The sequence came from a man younger than 35 in good health and CMV-seronegative. Sequenced material: PBMCs. The chain combines TRBV5-4 with TRBJ1-1; 10 bases are a match to TRBD1. The CDR3 loop reads CASSLTGAGTGDSFF. The CDR3 nucleotides read TGTGCCAGCAGCTTGACCGGGGCCGGGACAGGGGATTCTTTCTTT.